Presented here are 20 T cell receptor beta chains from one specimen sequenced in a study of T cell changes during pregnancy in multiple sclerosis. Only in-frame clones appear in the TCRdb table, and some are missing; sequencing was by immunoSEQ multiplex PCR. The sample contains about 60,000 clones, roughly 93% of which appear only once. Source: peripheral blood, taken after pregnancy. All receptors derive from a female donor with multiple sclerosis, enrolled in a pregnancy study.

J is TRBJ2-1 and V is TRBV9; 10 nucleotides align to TRBD2. Per the germline V gene, CDR1 is SGDLS and CDR2 is YYNGEE. This CDR3 spans 17 amino acids. V lost 3 bases and J lost 3; bases outside the gene matches: 9. The CDR3 DNA is TGTGCCAGCAGCGCCGGGACTAGCGTAGGGTTCTACAATGAGCAGTTCTTC. Protein: CASSAGTSVGFYNEQFF.

V usage is TRBV27 and J usage is TRBJ1-1; a weak D match, TRBD1 (5 bases). V lost 4 bases, J lost 0 bases, and 9 bases lay in between. The CDR3 length is 14 residues. CDR1 and CDR2 (germline): MNHEY, SMNVEV (reference sequence). CDR3 sequence (DNA): TGTGCCAGCAGTTGGGGGGGTTTGAACACTGAAGCTTTCTTT. Translating gives CASSWGGLNTEAFF.

The CDR3 region has the DNA TGTGCCAGCAGGATGACCCTAGCCACAGATACGCAGTATTTT. Protein: CASRMTLATDTQYF. The chain has TRBV28 and TRBJ2-3; the D gene is possibly TRBD2 (5 bases). There are 14 residues in the CDR3. Germline V lookup: CDR1 MDHEN, CDR2 SYDVKM. V was shortened by 6 bases and J by 2 bases, with 12 bases between the two germline ends.

The chain combines TRBV2 with TRBJ2-1; TRBD2 aligns across 16 bases. Germline assignment: CDR1 SNHLY and CDR2 FYNNEI. The CDR3 covers 17 residues. V shed 6 bases, J shed 7 bases, and the junction held 9 bases outside the gene matches. In nucleotides, the CDR3 is TGTGCCAGCAGACCGGGACTAGCGGGAGGGGAGAGGAATGAGCAGTTCTTC. Protein sequence: CASRPGLAGGERNEQFF.

The genes are TRBV2 and TRBJ2-1; possibly TRBD2 for D (6 bases). The germline gives CDR1 SNHLY, CDR2 FYNNEI. The V end was cut by 6 bases, the J end by 10 bases, with 13 bases between. The CDR3 sequence is 12 residues long. The CDR3 coding sequence is TGTGCCAGCAGGGGAGGCGAGGGGGAGCAGTTCTTC. It encodes CASRGGEGEQFF.

The chain couples TRBV29-1 to TRBJ2-5; TRBD2 agrees at 7 bases. The CDR3 is 14 amino acids. Germline values: CDR1 SQVTM, CDR2 ANQGSEA. J was trimmed by 1 base and V by 8 bases; bases with no gene match: 10. The CDR3 nucleotides are TGCAGCCTCTCGGGGCCGGGGGGCCAAGAGACCCAGTACTTC. Translation: CSLSGPGGQETQYF. The full variable domain, with the rest looked up from reference TRBV29-1 and TRBJ2-5, is SAVISQKPSRDICQRGTSLTIQCQVDSQVTMMFWYRQQPGQSLTLIATANQGSEATYESGFVIDKFPISRPNLTFSTLTVSNMSPEDSSIYLCSLSGPGGQETQYFGPGTRLLVL.

The gene calls are TRBV28 and TRBJ2-2; 11 positions agree with TRBD2. The J segment lost 4 bases and the V segment lost 5 bases, leaving 6 bases of the junction unmatched. This CDR3 comprises 16 residues. Germline CDR1 MDHEN, CDR2 SYDVKM. Written as DNA, the CDR3 is TGTGCCAGCAGTCCCTTAGCGGGAGGGACCACCGGGGAGCTGTTTTTT. It yields the protein CASSPLAGGTTGELFF.

The chain links TRBV5-6 to TRBJ2-7; 9 bases map to TRBD1. V was pared by 1 base and J by 0 bases, with 5 bases of the junction left unmatched. Germline V gene lookup returns CDR1 SGHDT and CDR2 YYEEEE. The CDR3 is made up of 16 amino acids. CDR3 amino acids: CASSLFDRGSSYEQYF. The CDR3 bases are TGTGCCAGCAGCTTGTTCGACAGGGGGAGCTCCTACGAGCAGTACTTC.

The chain carries TRBV5-4 and TRBJ2-7, with 11 bases identical to TRBD1. The V gene's germline CDR1 is SGHNT and CDR2 YYREEE (reference sequence). The CDR3 is 14 residues long. J lost 2 bases, V lost 4 bases, and 2 bases had no gene match. CDR3 amino acids: CASSGGQGAYEQYF. CDR3 coding DNA: TGTGCCAGCAGCGGGGGACAGGGGGCCTACGAGCAGTACTTC.

This clone has just one count. The chain joins TRBV27 to TRBJ2-3; 12 nucleotides agree with TRBD2. J was trimmed by 4 bases and V by 10 bases; bases with no gene match: 9. CDR1 and CDR2 from the germline V gene are MNHEY and SMNVEV (reference sequence). The CDR3 covers 15 residues. This CDR3 reads CATKLTSGSADTQYF. For the CDR3, the DNA is TGTGCCACCAAACTGACTAGCGGGAGCGCAGATACGCAGTATTTT.

The chain combines TRBV29-1 with TRBJ1-2; D gene unclear. Looked up from germline, CDR1 is SQVTM and CDR2 is ANQGSEA. The CDR3 is 11 residues long. Trimming stripped 4 bases from V and 4 bases from J, with 7 bases between. CDR3 amino acids: CSVVAGYGYTF. CDR3 DNA: TGCAGCGTTGTGGCAGGCTATGGCTACACCTTC.

This clone was seen only once. CDR3 loop: CASSSQGTEAFF. DNA for the CDR3: TGTGCCAGCTCGTCCCAGGGTACTGAAGCTTTCTTT. J is TRBJ1-1 and V is TRBV18, with D tentatively TRBD1 (5 bases). Per the germline V gene, CDR1 is KGHSH and CDR2 is LQKENI. The CDR3 has 12 amino acids. V shed 6 bases and J shed 5 bases, with 10 bases lying between them. The whole variable domain, remainder taken from reference TRBV18 and TRBJ1-1, is NAGVMQNPRHLVRRRGQEARLRCSPMKGHSHVYWYRQLPEEGLKFMVYLQKENIIDESGMPKERFSAEFPKEGPSILRIQQVVRGDSAAYFCASSSQGTEAFFGQGTRLTVV.

The V call is TRBV7-9, the J call TRBJ2-7; TRBD2 matches 7 bases. V trimming: 6 bases; J trimming: 4 bases; junction bases outside the gene matches: 6. Germline V gives CDR1 SEHNR, CDR2 FQNEAQ (reference sequence). The CDR3 length is 13 residues. CDR3 sequence (DNA): TGTGCCAGCAGACCTCCTAGCGGTTACGAGCAGTACTTC. This gives the protein CASRPPSGYEQYF. Drawing the rest from reference TRBV7-9 and TRBJ2-7, the complete variable domain is DTGVSQNPRHKITKRGQNVTFRCDPISEHNRLYWYRQTLGQGPEFLTYFQNEAQLEKSRLLSDRFSAERPKGSFSTLEIQRTEQGDSAMYLCASRPPSGYEQYFGPGTRLTVT.

The chain uses TRBV28 and TRBJ1-2, with 7 positions matching TRBD1. CDR3 length: 15 amino acids. The junction had 10 bases not matched to a gene; V was cut back by 5 bases and J by 4 bases. The germline CDR1 and CDR2 sequences are MDHEN and SYDVKM. As DNA, the CDR3 is TGTGCCAGCAGTCCCACGGGACAGAGGCTCTATGGCTACACCTTC. Amino acids: CASSPTGQRLYGYTF.

The chain employs TRBV5-4 and TRBJ2-3, with 8 bases aligning to TRBD2. CDR1 SGHNT and CDR2 YYREEE come from the germline V gene (reference sequence). V lost 4 bases to trimming and J lost 4 bases; unmatched junction nucleotides: 14. The CDR3 is made up of 17 amino acids. CDR3 coding DNA: TGTGCCAGCAGCCGCGTCCGAGCGGGAGTGATAGCAGATACGCAGTATTTT. It specifies CASSRVRAGVIADTQYF. The full variable domain, completed using reference TRBV5-4 and TRBJ2-3, is ETGVTQSPTHLIKTRGQQVTLRCSSQSGHNTVSWYQQALGQGPQFIFQYYREEENGRGNFPPRFSGLQFPNYSSELNVNALELDDSALYLCASSRVRAGVIADTQYFGPGTRLTVL.

V and J are TRBV7-9 and TRBJ2-1, with D tentatively TRBD2 (5 bases). Trimming left V 5 bases short and J 9 bases short, with 14 bases between. The CDR3 contains 13 residues. Germline-derived CDR1 and CDR2 are SEHNR and FQNEAQ (reference sequence). The CDR3: CASSPPTRGEQFF. CDR3 nucleotides: TGTGCCAGCAGCCCCCCTACTAGAGGTGAGCAGTTCTTC.

The V call is TRBV30, the J call TRBJ1-4; possible D gene TRBD1, 6 bases. CDR3 length: 13 amino acids. Trimming removed 4 bases from V and 4 bases from J, with 10 bases in between. CDR1 and CDR2 (germline): GTSNPN, SVGIG (reference sequence). This CDR3 is CAWTGQFNEKLFF. The CDR3 DNA reads TGTGCCTGGACTGGACAGTTTAATGAAAAACTGTTTTTT.

CDR3: CASSLSGRRETQYF. CDR3 DNA: TGTGCCAGCAGCTTAAGCGGGAGAAGAGAGACCCAGTACTTC. V usage is TRBV7-2 and J usage is TRBJ2-5; 8 bases map to TRBD2. Germline CDR1 SGHTA, CDR2 FQGNSA. V lost 2 bases, J lost 4 bases, and 3 bases stayed unmatched. This CDR3 has 14 amino acids.

This chain uses TRBV5-1 with TRBJ2-3; D perhaps matches TRBD2 (6 bases). The CDR3 loop spans 17 amino acids. Germline lookup yields CDR1 SGHRS and CDR2 YFSETQ. Trimming removed 0 bases from V and 3 bases from J, with 17 bases in between. The CDR3 reads CASSLVFGGTDTDTQYF. The CDR3 bases are TGCGCCAGCAGCTTGGTATTTGGCGGGACCGATACAGATACGCAGTATTTT. Full variable domain (remainder filled in from reference TRBV5-1 and TRBJ2-3): KAGVTQTPRYLIKTRGQQVTLSCSPISGHRSVSWYQQTPGQGLQFLFEYFSETQRNKGNFPGRFSGRQFSNSRSEMNVSTLELGDSALYLCASSLVFGGTDTDTQYFGPGTRLTVL.

In its sample, this clone was seen a few times. The rearrangement joins TRBV5-8 to TRBJ1-1; 8 bases are a match to TRBD1. Germline CDR1 SGHTS, CDR2 YDEGEE. The trim removed 1 base at V and 6 bases at J, leaving 5 bases unmatched. The CDR3 consists of 14 residues. The CDR3 loop is CASSLMQGASEAFF. The DNA of the CDR3 is TGTGCCAGCAGCTTGATGCAGGGGGCCTCTGAAGCTTTCTTT. The full variable domain, in which reference TRBV5-8 and TRBJ1-1 provide the parts outside the CDR3, is EAGVTQSPTHLIKTRGQQATLRCSPISGHTSVYWYQQALGLGLQFLLWYDEGEERNRGNFPPRFSGRQFPNYSSELNVNALELEDSALYLCASSLMQGASEAFFGQGTRLTVV.